This T cell receptor beta chain was captured by sequencing in a study of post-analysis software for immune sequencing data. Study details: Relapsing-remitting, secondary progressive and progressive-relapsing forms of multiple sclerosis all featured among disease courses. Study outcomes and limitations: Strong co-clustering by F measure was seen for same-batch samples. In patients, TRBV5-6, TRBV5-1 and TRBV20-1 belonged to four or five TRBV segments found more frequently than in controls. Compared with controls, patients showed significantly lower normalized Chao1 diversity.

This clonotype was observed a handful of times. The antigen remains undetermined. cDNA libraries for TCR beta contained unique molecular identifiers. The authors obtained roughly 500,000 cDNA molecules from around 0.96 to 9.9 million T cells. TCRdb used MiXCR to reprocess the PCR reads, holding one entry per CDR3 protein. The table lists about 820,000 distinct CDR3 sequences, about 57% of them singletons. The V end was cut by 6 bases, the J end by 4 bases, with 9 bases between. The length of the CDR3 is 11 residues. Germline values: CDR1 SQVTM, CDR2 ANQGSEA. The chain links TRBV29-1 to TRBJ1-2, with unresolved D. The receptor comes from a girl aged 10 to 17 with multiple sclerosis. Sequenced: blood. The CDR3 DNA sequence: TGCAGCGTCGCTAACAGCTATGGCTACACCTTC. Protein: CSVANSYGYTF.